The 5 T cell receptor beta chains below come from one sample, sequenced in a study of cytomegalovirus exposure and HLA in healthy donors. Amplification used 60 Vbeta primers and 13 Jbeta primers. Data came from immunoSEQ multiplex PCR; TCRdb stores just in-frame clones and leaves some out. The table has 100,000 to 150,000 clones, 15% seen once. Sequencing was carried out using PBMCs. These receptors were collected from a woman aged 18-29 years in good health and CMV-seronegative.

The rearrangement links TRBV30 to TRBJ2-3, with 11 bases lining up with TRBD2. Germline lookup yields CDR1 GTSNPN and CDR2 SVGIG (reference sequence). CDR3 length equals 17 residues. Trimming removed 3 bases from V and 2 bases from J; junction bases left unmatched: 10. The CDR3 bases are TGTGCCTGGAGCTCAATAGCGGGGGGGTACTACACAGATACGCAGTATTTT. It specifies CAWSSIAGGYYTDTQYF. Drawing the rest from reference TRBV30 and TRBJ2-3, the complete variable domain is SQTIHQWPATLVQPVGSPLSLECTVEGTSNPNLYWYRQAAGRGLQLLFYSVGIGQISSEVPQNLSASRPQDRQFILSSKKLLLSDSGFYLCAWSSIAGGYYTDTQYFGPGTRLTVL.

This clone was seen only a few times. The chain is built from TRBV4-1 and TRBJ1-1; D may be TRBD1 (6 bases). V shed 3 bases and J shed 4 bases, with 18 bases lying between them. The germline gives CDR1 MGHRA, CDR2 YSYEKL. The CDR3 totals 16 residues. CDR3 protein: CASSQGQGTGSTEAFF. The DNA of the CDR3 is TGCGCCAGCAGCCAGGGTCAGGGAACAGGGAGCACTGAAGCTTTCTTT.

A few counts support this clone. This sequence joins TRBV7-9 and TRBJ1-2; D unclear. Germline V gene sequence: CDR1 SEHNR, CDR2 FQNEAQ (reference sequence). The length of the CDR3 is 14 residues. Deletions cut 8 bases from V and 1 base from J, with 14 bases between. The CDR3 protein is CASGVSAGNYGYTF. The CDR3 DNA is TGTGCCAGCGGGGTATCGGCGGGTAACTATGGCTACACCTTC.

This clone has just a few counts. The gene calls are TRBV4-3 and TRBJ2-7, with 7 bases aligning to TRBD2. Germline V lookup: CDR1 LGHNA, CDR2 YSLEER. This CDR3 is 15 amino acids long. Trimming took 1 base from V and 2 from J; bases not matched to a gene: 5. The CDR3, as DNA: TGCGCCAGCAGCCAAGGGGGAGGGGAGGCCTACGAGCAGTACTTC. Its translation is CASSQGGGEAYEQYF.

This clone was picked up a small number of times. V is TRBV30 and J is TRBJ1-1, with D hard to call. Trimming shortened V by 3 bases and J by 6 bases, and 8 bases separated the two germline ends. The CDR3 consists of 11 residues. Germline V CDR1 and CDR2: GTSNPN, SVGIG (reference sequence). The DNA of the CDR3 is TGTGCCTGGAGGGCGGGCGCTGAAGCTTTCTTT. Translated: CAWRAGAEAFF.